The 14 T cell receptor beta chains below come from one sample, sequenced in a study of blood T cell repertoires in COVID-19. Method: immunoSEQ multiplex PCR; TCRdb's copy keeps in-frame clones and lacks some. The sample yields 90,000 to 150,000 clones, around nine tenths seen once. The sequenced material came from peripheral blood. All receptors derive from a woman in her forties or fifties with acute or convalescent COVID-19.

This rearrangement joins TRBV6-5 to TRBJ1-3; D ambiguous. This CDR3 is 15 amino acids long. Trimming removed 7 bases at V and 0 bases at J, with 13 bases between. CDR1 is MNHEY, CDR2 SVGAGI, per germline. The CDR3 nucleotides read TGTGCCAGCACCCACTTGAGGATCTCTGGAAACACCATATATTTT. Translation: CASTHLRISGNTIYF.

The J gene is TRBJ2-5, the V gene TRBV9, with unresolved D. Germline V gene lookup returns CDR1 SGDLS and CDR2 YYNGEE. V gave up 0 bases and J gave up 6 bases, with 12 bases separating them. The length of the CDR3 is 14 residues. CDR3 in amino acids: CASSVGGSLQTQYF. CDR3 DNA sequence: TGTGCCAGCAGCGTAGGTGGTAGCTTACAGACCCAGTACTTC.

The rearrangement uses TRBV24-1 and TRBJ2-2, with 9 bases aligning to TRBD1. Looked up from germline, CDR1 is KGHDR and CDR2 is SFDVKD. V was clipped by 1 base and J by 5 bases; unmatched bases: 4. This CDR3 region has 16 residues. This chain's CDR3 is CATSDFQGQGTGELFF. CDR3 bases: TGTGCCACCAGTGATTTCCAGGGACAGGGTACCGGGGAGCTGTTTTTT.

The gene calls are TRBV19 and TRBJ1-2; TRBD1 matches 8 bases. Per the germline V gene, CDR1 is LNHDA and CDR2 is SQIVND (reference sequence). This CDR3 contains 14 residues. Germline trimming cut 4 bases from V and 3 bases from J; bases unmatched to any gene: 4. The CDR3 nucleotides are TGTGCCAGTAGTACTAAACAGGGGGACTATGGCTACACCTTC. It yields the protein CASSTKQGDYGYTF.

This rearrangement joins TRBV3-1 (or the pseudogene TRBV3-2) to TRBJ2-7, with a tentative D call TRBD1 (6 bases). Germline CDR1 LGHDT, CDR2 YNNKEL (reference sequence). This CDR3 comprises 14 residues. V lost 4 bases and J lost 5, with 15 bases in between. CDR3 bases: TGTGCCAGCAGCCTCATAGGGGGATCGGACGAGCAGTACTTC. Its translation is CASSLIGGSDEQYF.

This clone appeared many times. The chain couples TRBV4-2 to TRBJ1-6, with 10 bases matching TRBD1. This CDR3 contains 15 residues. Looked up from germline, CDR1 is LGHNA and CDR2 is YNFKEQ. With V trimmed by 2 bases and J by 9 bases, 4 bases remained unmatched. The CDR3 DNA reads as TGTGCCAGCAGCCAATCGGGACAGGGGACTTCACCCCTCCACTTT. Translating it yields CASSQSGQGTSPLHF.

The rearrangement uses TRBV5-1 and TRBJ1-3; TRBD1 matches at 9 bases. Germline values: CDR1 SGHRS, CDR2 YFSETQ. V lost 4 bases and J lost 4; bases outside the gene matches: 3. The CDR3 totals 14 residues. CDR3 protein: CASSRDRAGNTIYF. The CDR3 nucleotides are TGCGCCAGCAGCAGGGACAGGGCGGGAAACACCATATATTTT.

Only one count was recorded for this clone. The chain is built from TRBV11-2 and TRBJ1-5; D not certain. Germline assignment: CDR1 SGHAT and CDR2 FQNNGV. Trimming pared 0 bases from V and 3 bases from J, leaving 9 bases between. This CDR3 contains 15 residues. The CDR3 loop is CASSLEGRPNQPQHF. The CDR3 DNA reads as TGTGCCAGCAGCTTAGAGGGCAGACCCAATCAGCCCCAGCATTTT.

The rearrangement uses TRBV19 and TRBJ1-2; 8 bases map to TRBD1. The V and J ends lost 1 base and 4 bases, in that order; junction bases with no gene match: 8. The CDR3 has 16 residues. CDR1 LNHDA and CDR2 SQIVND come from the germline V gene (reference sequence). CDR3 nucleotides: TGTGCCAGTAGTATAGTTCAGGGGGCGCATGCCTATGGCTACACCTTC. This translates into CASSIVQGAHAYGYTF.

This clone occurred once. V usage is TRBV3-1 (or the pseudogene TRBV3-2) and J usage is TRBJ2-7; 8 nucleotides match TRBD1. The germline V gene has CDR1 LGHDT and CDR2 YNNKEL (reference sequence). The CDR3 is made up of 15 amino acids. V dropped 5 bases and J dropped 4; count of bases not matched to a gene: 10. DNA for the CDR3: TGTGCCAGCAGCTTTGGGGACAGGAGTTTTTACGAGCAGTACTTC. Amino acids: CASSFGDRSFYEQYF.

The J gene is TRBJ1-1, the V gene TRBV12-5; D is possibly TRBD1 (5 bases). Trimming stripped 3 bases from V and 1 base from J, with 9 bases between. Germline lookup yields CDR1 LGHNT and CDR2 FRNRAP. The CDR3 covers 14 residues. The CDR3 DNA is TGTGCTAGTGGTTTACAGGAGTGGAACACTGAAGCTTTCTTT. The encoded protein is CASGLQEWNTEAFF.

This CDR3 reads CASSSHRVYNEQFF. The CDR3 bases are TGTGCCAGCAGCTCACACAGGGTCTACAATGAGCAGTTCTTC. V usage is TRBV5-5 and J usage is TRBJ2-1, with a weak D call TRBD1 (6 bases). The ends were cut back, 3 bases at V and 3 bases at J, with 10 bases in the middle. CDR1 SGHKS and CDR2 YYEKEE come from the germline V gene (reference sequence). The CDR3 is 14 amino acids.

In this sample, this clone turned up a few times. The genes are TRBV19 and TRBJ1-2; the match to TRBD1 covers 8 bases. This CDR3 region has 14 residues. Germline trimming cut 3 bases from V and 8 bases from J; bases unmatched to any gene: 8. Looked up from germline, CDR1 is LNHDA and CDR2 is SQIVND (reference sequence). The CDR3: CASSIRGQGLGYTF. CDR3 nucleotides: TGTGCCAGTAGTATCAGGGGGCAGGGCCTGGGCTACACCTTC.

In nucleotides, the CDR3 is TGCGCCAGCAGCCACGAAGCTAGCGGGAGAGCCACCGGGGAGCTGTTTTTT. This gives the protein CASSHEASGRATGELFF. V gene TRBV5-1 combines with J gene TRBJ2-2; 10 bases align to TRBD2. V was clipped by 4 bases and J by 4 bases; unmatched bases: 10. Germline assignment: CDR1 SGHRS and CDR2 YFSETQ. The CDR3 sequence is 17 residues long.